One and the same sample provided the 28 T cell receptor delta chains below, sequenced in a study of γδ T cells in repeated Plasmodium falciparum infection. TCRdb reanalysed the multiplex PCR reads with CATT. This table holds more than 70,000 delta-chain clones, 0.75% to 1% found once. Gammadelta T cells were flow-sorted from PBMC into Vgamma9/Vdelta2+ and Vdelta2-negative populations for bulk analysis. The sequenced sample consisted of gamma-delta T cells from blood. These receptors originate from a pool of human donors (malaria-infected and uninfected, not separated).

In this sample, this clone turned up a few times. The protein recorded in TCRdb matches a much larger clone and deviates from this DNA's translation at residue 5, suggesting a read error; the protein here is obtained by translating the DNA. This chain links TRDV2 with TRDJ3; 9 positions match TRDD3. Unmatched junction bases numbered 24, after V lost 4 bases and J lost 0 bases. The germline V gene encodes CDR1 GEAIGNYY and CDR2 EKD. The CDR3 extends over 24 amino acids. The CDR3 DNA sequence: TGTGCCTGTGATCCCGCGTTTCCCGACGTACTGGGGGACCGTTGCTCCTGGGACACCCGACAGATGTTTTTC. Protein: CACDPAFPDVLGDRCSWDTRQMFF.

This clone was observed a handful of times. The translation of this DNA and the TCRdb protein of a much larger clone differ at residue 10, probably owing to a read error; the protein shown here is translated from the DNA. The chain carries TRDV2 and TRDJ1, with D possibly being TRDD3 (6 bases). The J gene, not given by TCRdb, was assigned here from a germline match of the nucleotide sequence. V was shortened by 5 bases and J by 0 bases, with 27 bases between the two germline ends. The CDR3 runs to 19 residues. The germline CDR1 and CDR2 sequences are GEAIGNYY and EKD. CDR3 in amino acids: CACVGLDGLPGDYTDKLIF. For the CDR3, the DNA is TGTGCCTGTGTCGGATTAGACGGATTACCGGGGGACTACACCGATAAACTCATCTTT.

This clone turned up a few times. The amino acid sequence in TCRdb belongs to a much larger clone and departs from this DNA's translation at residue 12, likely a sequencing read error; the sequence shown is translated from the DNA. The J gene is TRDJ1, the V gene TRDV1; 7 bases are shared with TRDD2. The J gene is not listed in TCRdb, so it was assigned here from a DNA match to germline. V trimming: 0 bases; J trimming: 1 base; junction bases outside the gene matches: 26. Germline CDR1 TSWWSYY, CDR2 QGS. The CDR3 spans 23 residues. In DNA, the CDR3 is TGTGCTCTTGGGGAACTTACTCTTCCTAAGGGGTTCAAGGTTATCGGGGGCACCGATAAACTCATCTTT. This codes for CALGELTLPKGFKVIGGTDKLIF.

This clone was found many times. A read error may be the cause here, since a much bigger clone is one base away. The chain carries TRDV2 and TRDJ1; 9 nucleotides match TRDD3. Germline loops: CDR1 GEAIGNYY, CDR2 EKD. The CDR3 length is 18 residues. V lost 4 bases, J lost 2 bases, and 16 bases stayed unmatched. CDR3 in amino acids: CACDLITGGHAGTDKLIF. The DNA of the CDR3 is TGTGCCTGTGATCTAATTACTGGGGGACACGCGGGGACCGATAAACTCATCTTT.

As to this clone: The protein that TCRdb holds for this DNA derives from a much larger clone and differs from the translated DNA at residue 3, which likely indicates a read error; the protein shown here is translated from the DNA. This CDR3 reads CAFGELVPPRGWGIHTDKLIF. In DNA, the CDR3 is TGTGCTTTTGGGGAACTTGTACCCCCCCGGGGATGGGGGATACACACCGATAAACTCATCTTT. The rearrangement links TRDV1 to TRDJ1, with 10 positions matching TRDD3. The J gene, absent from TCRdb, was called here by matching the DNA to germline. The germline gives CDR1 TSWWSYY, CDR2 QGS. This CDR3 has 21 residues.

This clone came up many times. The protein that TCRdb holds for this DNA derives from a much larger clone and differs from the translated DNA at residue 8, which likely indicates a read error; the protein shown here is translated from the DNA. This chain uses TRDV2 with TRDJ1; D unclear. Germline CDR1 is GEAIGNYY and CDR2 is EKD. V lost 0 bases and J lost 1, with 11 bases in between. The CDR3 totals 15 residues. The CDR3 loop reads CACDTVGTLTDKLIF. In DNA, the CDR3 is TGTGCCTGTGACACCGTCGGAACGCTCACCGATAAACTCATCTTT.

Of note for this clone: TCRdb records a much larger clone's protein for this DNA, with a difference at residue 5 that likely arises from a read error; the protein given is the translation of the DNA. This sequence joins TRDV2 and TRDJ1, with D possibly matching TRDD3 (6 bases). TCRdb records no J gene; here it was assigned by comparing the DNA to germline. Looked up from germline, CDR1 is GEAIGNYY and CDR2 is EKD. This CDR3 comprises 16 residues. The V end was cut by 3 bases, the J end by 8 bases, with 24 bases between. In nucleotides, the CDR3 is TGTGCCTGTGACCGCATTTTATCCCCGGGGCTGGGGAAACTCATCTTT. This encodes CACDRILSPGLGKLIF.

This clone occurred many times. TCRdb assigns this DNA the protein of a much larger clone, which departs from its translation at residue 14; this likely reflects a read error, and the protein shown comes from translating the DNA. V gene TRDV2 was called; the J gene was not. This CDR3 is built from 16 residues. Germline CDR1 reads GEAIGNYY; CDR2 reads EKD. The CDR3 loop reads CACDTIQGLGTDKPIF. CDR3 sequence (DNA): TGTGCCTGTGACACCATTCAAGGTCTAGGGACCGATAAACCCATCTTT.

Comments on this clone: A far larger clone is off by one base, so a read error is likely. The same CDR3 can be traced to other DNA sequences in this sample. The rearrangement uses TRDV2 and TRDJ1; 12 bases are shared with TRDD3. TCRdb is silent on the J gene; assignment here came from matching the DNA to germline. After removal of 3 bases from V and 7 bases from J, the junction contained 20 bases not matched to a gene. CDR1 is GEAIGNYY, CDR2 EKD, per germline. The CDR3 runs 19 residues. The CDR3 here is CACDPRRPPLGDTRAKLIF. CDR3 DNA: TGTGCCTGTGACCCTCGGAGGCCCCCTCTGGGGGATACGCGGGCTAAACTCATCTTT.

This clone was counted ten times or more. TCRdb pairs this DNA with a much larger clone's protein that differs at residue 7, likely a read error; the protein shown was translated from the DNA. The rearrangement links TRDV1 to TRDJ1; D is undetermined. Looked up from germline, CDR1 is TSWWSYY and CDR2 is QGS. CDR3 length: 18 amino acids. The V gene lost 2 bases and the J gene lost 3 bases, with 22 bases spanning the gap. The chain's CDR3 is CALGERLFEYESSDKLIF. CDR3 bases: TGTGCTCTTGGGGAAAGGCTCTTCGAGTACGAGTCCTCCGATAAACTCATCTTT.

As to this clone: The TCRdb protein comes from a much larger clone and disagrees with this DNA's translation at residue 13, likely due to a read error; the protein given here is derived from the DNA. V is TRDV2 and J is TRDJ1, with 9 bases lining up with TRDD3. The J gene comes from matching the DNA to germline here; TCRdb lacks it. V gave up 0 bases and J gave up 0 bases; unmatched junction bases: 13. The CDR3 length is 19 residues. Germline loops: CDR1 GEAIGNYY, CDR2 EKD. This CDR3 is CACDTFFGTGGNHTDKLIF. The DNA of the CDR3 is TGTGCCTGTGACACCTTTTTCGGTACTGGGGGAAATCACACCGATAAACTCATCTTT.

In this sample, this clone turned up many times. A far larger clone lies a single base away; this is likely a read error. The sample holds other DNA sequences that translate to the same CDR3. The CDR3 bases are TGTGCCTGCGACACCGTGAGCCCTACCCGTGCGATGGGGGTCCTCCACACCGATAAACTCATCTTT. This translates into CACDTVSPTRAMGVLHTDKLIF. This chain links TRDV2 with TRDJ1, with D tentatively TRDD3 (6 bases). This CDR3 spans 22 amino acids. The V gene's germline CDR1 is GEAIGNYY and CDR2 EKD.

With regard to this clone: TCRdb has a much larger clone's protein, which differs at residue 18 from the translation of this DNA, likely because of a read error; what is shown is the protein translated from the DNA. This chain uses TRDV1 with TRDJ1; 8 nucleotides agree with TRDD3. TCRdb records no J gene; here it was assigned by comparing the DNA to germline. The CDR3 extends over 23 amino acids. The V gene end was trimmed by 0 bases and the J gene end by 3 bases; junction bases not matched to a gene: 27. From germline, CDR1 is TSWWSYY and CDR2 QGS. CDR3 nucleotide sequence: TGTGCTCTTGGGGAACTAGAAGGTCCTACGTATGCTAACTGGGGGGAGTACGCCGATAAACTCATCTTT. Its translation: CALGELEGPTYANWGEYADKLIF.

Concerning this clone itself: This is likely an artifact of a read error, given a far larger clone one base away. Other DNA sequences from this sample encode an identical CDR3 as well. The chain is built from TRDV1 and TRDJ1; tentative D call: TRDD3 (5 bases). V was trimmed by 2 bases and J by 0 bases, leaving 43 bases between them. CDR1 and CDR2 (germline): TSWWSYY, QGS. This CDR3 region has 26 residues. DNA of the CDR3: TGTGCTCTTGGGGAAGCTAAAGGTCTCCTGGGTACACAGACGATACTAGGGGCTGTTAACACCGATAAACTCATCTTT. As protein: CALGEAKGLLGTQTILGAVNTDKLIF.

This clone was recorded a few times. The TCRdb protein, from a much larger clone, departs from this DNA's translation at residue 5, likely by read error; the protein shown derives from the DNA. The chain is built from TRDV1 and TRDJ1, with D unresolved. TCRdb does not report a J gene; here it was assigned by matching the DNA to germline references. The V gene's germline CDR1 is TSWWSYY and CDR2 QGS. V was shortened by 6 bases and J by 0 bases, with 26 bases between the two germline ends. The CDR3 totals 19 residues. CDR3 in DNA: TGTGCTCTTGGTTGTCCCCTTGTCGGGACCAAACCTTACACCGATAAACTCATCTTT. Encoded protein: CALGCPLVGTKPYTDKLIF.

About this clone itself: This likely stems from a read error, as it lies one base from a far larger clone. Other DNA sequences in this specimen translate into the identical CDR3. Here the CDR3 reads CACDAGDPKDDKLIF. The CDR3 DNA sequence: TGTGCCTGTGACGCTGGGGATCCCAAGGACGATAAACTCATCTTT. This rearrangement joins TRDV2 to TRDJ1, with D possibly being TRDD3 (6 bases). As TCRdb names no J gene, one was assigned here on the basis of a DNA match to germline. Germline values: CDR1 GEAIGNYY, CDR2 EKD. This CDR3 contains 15 residues. V lost 3 bases to trimming and J lost 4 bases, with 17 bases between them.

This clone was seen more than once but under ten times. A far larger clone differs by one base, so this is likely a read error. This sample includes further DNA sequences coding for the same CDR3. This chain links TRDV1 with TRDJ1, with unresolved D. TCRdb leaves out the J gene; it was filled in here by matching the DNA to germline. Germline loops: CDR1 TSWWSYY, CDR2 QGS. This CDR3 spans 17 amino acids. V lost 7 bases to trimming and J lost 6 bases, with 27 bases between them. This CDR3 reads CALEVSPTGALFNKLIF. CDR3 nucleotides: TGTGCTCTTGAGGTTTCCCCCACAGGGGCGCTATTCAATAAACTCATCTTT.

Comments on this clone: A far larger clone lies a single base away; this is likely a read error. The chain's CDR3 is CACDTVTGGYAMELIF. The CDR3 coding sequence is TGTGCCTGTGACACCGTTACTGGGGGATACGCGATGGAGCTCATCTTT. With the J gene uncalled, the V gene is TRDV2; TRDD3 is the table's D call and was not checked against the DNA. The CDR3 extends over 16 amino acids. Per germline, CDR1 GEAIGNYY and CDR2 EKD.

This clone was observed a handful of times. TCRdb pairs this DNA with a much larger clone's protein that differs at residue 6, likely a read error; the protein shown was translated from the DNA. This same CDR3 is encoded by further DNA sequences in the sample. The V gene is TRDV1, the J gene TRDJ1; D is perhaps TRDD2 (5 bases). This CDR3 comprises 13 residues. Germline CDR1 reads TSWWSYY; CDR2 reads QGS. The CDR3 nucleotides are TGCGCTCTTGGGTCCTCCTTCTCCGATAAACTCATCTTT. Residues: CALGSSFSDKLIF.

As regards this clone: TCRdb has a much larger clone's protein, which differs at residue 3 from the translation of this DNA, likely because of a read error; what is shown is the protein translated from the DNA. The CDR3 loop is CAYDTVSGGYAAQLFF. The CDR3 region has the DNA TGTGCCTATGACACCGTGTCTGGGGGATACGCAGCACAACTCTTCTTT. This chain uses TRDV2 with TRDJ2, with TRDD3 identical over 12 bases. The J gene, left out of TCRdb, was set here by checking the DNA against germline. Germline assignment: CDR1 GEAIGNYY and CDR2 EKD. The CDR3 is made up of 16 amino acids.

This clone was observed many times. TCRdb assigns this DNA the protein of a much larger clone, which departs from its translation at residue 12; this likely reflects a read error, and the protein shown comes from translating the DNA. The CDR3 spells CACDTGSYTGLPYTDKLIF. The CDR3 nucleotides read TGTGCCTGTGACACGGGATCCTACACTGGGCTACCTTACACCGATAAACTCATCTTT. The gene calls are TRDV2 and TRDJ1; possibly TRDD2 or TRDD3 for D (6 bases each). Germline CDR1 is GEAIGNYY and CDR2 is EKD. This CDR3 region has 19 residues. V shed 1 base and J shed 0 bases, with 23 bases lying between them.

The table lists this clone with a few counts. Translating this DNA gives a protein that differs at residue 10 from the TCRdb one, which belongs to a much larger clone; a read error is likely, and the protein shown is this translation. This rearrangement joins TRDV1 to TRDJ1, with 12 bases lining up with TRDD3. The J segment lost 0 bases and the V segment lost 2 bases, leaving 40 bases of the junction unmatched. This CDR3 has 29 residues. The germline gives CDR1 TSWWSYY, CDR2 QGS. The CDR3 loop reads CALGEVLVAYLTVLGDTTLRPLYTDKLIF. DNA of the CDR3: TGTGCTCTTGGGGAAGTTTTGGTGGCCTACCTCACCGTACTGGGGGATACCACTCTTAGGCCCTTGTACACCGATAAACTCATCTTT.

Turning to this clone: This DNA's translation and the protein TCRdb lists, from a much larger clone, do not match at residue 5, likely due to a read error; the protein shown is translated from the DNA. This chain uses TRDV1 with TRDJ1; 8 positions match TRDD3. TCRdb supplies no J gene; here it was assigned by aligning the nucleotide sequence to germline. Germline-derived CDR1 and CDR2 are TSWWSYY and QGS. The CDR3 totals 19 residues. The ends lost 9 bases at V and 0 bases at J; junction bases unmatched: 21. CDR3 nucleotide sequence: TGTGCTCTCGCCACCCCAGCTTCAGCTGGGGGAAGGTACACCGATAAACTCATCTTT. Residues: CALATPASAGGRYTDKLIF.

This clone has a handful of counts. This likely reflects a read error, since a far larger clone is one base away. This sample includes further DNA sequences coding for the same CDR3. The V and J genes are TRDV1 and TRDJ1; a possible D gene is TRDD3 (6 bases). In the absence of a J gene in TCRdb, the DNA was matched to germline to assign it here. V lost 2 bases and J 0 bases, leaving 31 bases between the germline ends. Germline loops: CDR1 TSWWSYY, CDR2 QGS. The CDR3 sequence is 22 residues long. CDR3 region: CALGEDRRSRGSPKKYTDKLIF. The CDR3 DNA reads TGTGCTCTTGGGGAAGATCGGCGGAGCCGGGGATCCCCTAAAAAGTACACCGATAAACTCATCTTT.

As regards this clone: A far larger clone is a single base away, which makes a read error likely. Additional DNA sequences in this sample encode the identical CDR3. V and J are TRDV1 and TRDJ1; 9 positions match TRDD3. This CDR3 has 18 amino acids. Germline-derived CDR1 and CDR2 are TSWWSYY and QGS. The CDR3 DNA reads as TGTGCCCTTGGGGAATTCGCCTGGGGGATGAAGACGACCGATAAACTCATCTTT. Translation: CALGEFAWGMKTTDKLIF.

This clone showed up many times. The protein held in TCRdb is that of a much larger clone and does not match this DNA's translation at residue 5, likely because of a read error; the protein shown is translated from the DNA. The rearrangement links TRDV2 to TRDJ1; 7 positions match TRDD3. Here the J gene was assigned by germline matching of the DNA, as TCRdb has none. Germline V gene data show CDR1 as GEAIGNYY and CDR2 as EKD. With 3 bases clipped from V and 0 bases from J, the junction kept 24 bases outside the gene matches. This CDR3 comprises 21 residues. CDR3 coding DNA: TGTGCCTGTGACGCCAAGGCACTGGGGATCGGGCTGGACCCGTACACCGATAAACTCATCTTT. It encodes CACDAKALGIGLDPYTDKLIF.

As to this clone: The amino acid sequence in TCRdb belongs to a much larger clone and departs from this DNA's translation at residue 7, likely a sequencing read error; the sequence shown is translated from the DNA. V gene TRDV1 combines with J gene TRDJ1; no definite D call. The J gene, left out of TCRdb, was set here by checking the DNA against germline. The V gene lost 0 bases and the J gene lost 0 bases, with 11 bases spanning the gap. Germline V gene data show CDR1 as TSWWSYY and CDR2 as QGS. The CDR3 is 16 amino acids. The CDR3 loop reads CALGELPPLYTDKLIF. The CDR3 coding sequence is TGTGCTCTTGGGGAACTACCCCCCCTTTACACCGATAAACTCATCTTT.

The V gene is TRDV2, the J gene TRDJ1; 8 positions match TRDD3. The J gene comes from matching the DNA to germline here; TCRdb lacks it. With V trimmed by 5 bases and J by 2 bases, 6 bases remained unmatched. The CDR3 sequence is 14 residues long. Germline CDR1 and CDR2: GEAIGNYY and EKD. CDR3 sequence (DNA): TGTGCCTGTGGAAGGTACTGGGGGACCGATAAACTCATCTTT. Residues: CACGRYWGTDKLIF.